This T cell receptor beta chain was identified in a study of blood T cell repertoires in COVID-19. Some clones are missing from TCRdb's copy, which holds only in-frame ones; the method was immunoSEQ multiplex PCR. The data show a few hundred thousand clones, 84% seen once. Germline CDR1 SGDLS, CDR2 YYNGEE. The V and J ends lost 0 bases and 3 bases respectively, with 10 bases between them. The CDR3 sequence is 14 residues long. This TCR was sampled from a man aged 50 to 59 who had recovered from COVID-19. The chain joins TRBV9 to TRBJ2-7; D is unclear. The material sequenced was PBMCs or T cells enriched from blood (not recorded which). The CDR3 region is CASSVGDFLYEQYF. The CDR3 nucleotides read TGTGCCAGCAGCGTAGGAGACTTCCTCTACGAGCAGTACTTC.